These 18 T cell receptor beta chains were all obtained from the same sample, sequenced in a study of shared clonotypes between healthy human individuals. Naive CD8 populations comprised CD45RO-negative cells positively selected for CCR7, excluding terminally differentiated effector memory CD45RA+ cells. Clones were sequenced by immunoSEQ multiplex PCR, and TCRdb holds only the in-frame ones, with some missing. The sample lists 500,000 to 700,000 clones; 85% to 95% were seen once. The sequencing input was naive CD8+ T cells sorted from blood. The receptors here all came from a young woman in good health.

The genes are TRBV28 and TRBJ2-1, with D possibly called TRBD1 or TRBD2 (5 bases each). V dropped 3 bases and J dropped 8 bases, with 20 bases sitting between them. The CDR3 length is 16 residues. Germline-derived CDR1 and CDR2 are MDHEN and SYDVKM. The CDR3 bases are TGTGCCAGCAGTTTGGATAAAGGGACCCAGGGTGATGAGCAGTTCTTC. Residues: CASSLDKGTQGDEQFF.

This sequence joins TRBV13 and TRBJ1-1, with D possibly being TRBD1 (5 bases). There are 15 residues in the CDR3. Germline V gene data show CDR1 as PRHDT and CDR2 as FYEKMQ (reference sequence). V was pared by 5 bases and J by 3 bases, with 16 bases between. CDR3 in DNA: TGTGCCAGCAGCCTAAGGGTGGTGGGGGACACTGAAGCTTTCTTT. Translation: CASSLRVVGDTEAFF.

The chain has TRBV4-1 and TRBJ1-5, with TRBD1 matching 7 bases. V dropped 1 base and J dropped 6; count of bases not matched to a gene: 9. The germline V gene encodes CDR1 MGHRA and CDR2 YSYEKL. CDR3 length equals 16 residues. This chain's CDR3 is CASSQVLTGYIQPQHF. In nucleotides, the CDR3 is TGCGCCAGCAGCCAAGTCCTGACAGGGTATATTCAGCCCCAGCATTTT.

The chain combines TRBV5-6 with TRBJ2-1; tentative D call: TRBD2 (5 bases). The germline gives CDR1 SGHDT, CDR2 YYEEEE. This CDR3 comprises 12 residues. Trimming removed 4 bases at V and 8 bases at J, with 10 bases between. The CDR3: CASSVEADEQFF. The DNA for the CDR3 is TGTGCCAGCAGCGTCGAAGCGGATGAGCAGTTCTTC. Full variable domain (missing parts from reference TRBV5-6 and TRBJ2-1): DAGVTQSPTHLIKTRGQQVTLRCSPKSGHDTVSWYQQALGQGPQFIFQYYEEEERQRGNFPDRFSGHQFPNYSSELNVNALLLGDSALYLCASSVEADEQFFGPGTRLTVL.

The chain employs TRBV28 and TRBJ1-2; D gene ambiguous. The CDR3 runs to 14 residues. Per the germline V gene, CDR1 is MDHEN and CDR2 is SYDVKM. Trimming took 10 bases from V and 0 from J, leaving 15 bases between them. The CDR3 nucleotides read TGTGCCACCGCCACCGGGATTTCTAACTATGGCTACACCTTC. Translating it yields CATATGISNYGYTF.

The DNA of the CDR3 is TGTGCCAGCAGCCCCCGCCCCGCTGGGGCTGGCAATCAGCCCCAGCATTTT. Amino acid sequence: CASSPRPAGAGNQPQHF. The chain couples TRBV28 to TRBJ1-5; D is possibly TRBD1 (5 bases). Trimming removed 6 bases from V and 2 bases from J, with 20 bases in between. Germline-derived CDR1 and CDR2 are MDHEN and SYDVKM. The CDR3 is made up of 17 amino acids. The full variable domain, with the rest looked up from reference TRBV28 and TRBJ1-5, is DVKVTQSSRYLVKRTGEKVFLECVQDMDHENMFWYRQDPGLGLRLIYFSYDVKMKEKGDIPEGYSVSREKKERFSLILESASTNQTSMYLCASSPRPAGAGNQPQHFGDGTRLSIL.

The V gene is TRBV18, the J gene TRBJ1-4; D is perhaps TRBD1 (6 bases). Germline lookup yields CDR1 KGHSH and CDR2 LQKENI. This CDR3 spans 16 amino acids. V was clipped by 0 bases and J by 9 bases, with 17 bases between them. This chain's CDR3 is CASSPPEDRSIKKLFF. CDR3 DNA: TGTGCCAGCTCACCACCCGAGGACAGATCTATTAAAAAACTGTTTTTT. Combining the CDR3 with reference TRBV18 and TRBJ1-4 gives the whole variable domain NAGVMQNPRHLVRRRGQEARLRCSPMKGHSHVYWYRQLPEEGLKFMVYLQKENIIDESGMPKERFSAEFPKEGPSILRIQQVVRGDSAAYFCASSPPEDRSIKKLFFGSGTQLSVL.

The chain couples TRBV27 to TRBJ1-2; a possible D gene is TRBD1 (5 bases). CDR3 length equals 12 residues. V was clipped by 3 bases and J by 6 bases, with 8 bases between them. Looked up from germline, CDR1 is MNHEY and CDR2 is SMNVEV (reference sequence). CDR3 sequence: CASSFGGHGYTF. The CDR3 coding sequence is TGTGCCAGCAGTTTCGGGGGTCATGGCTACACCTTC.

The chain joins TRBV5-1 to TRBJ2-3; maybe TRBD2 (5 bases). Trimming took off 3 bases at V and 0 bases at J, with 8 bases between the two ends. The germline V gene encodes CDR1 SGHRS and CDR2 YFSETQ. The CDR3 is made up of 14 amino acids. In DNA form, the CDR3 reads TGCGCCAGCAGCTCACGGACTAGCACAGATACGCAGTATTTT. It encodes CASSSRTSTDTQYF. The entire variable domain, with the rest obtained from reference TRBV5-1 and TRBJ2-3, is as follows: KAGVTQTPRYLIKTRGQQVTLSCSPISGHRSVSWYQQTPGQGLQFLFEYFSETQRNKGNFPGRFSGRQFSNSRSEMNVSTLELGDSALYLCASSSRTSTDTQYFGPGTRLTVL.

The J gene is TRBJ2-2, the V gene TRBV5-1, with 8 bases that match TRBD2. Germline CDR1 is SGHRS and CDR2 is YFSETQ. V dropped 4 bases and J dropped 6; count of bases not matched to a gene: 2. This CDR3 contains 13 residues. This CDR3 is CASSRTSPGELFF. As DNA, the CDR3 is TGCGCCAGCAGCCGGACTAGCCCCGGGGAGCTGTTTTTT.

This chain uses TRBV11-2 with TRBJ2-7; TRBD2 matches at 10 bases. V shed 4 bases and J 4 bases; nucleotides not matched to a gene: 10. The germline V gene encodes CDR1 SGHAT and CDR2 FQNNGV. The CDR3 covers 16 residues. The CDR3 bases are TGTGCCAGCAGCTCAAGTCTAGCGGGAGTTACTTACGAGCAGTACTTC. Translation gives CASSSSLAGVTYEQYF.

CDR3 sequence (DNA): TGTGCCAGCAGTGAAGTCGCTAATGAAAAACTGTTTTTT. The encoded protein is CASSEVANEKLFF. The chain carries TRBV2 and TRBJ1-4; D is undetermined. The length of the CDR3 is 13 residues. V lost 1 base, J lost 3 bases, and 3 bases lay in between. Germline V gene data show CDR1 as SNHLY and CDR2 as FYNNEI.

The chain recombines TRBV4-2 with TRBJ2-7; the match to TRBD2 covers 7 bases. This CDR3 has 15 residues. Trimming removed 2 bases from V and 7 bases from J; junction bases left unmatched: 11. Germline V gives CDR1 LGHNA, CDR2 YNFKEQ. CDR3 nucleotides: TGTGCCAGCAGCCAACTACTAGCGTCCACGGGGGAGCAGTACTTC. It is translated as CASSQLLASTGEQYF.

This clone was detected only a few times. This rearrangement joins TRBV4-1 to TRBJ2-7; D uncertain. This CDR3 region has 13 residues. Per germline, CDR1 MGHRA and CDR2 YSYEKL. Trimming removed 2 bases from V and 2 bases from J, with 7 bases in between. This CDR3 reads CASSQQVPYEQYF. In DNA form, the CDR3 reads TGCGCCAGCAGCCAACAAGTACCCTACGAGCAGTACTTC.

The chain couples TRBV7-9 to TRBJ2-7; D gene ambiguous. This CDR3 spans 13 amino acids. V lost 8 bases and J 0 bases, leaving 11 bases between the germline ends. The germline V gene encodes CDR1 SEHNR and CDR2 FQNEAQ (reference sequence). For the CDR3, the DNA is TGTGCCAGCGCCCTTTCAGCCTCCTACGAGCAGTACTTC. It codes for CASALSASYEQYF.

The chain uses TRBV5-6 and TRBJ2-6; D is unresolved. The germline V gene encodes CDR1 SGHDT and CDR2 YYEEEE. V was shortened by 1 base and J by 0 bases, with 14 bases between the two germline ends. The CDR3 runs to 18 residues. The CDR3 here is CASSLTEQMHSGANVLTF. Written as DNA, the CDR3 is TGTGCCAGCAGCTTGACAGAACAGATGCACTCTGGGGCCAACGTCCTGACTTTC.

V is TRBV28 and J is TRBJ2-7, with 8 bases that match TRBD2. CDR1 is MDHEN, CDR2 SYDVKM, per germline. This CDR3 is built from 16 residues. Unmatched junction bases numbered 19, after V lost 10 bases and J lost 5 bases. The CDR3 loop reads CATRNVPGLGSHEQYF. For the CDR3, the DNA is TGTGCCACCAGAAACGTACCGGGACTAGGATCCCACGAGCAGTACTTC. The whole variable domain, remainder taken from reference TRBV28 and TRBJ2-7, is DVKVTQSSRYLVKRTGEKVFLECVQDMDHENMFWYRQDPGLGLRLIYFSYDVKMKEKGDIPEGYSVSREKKERFSLILESASTNQTSMYLCATRNVPGLGSHEQYFGPGTRLTVT.

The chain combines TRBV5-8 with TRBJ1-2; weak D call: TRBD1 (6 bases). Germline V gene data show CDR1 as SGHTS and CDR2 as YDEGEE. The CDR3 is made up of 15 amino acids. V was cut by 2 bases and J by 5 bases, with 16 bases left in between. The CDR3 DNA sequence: TGTGCCAGCAGCTTCCTGGAGGGGGTACTTTATGGCTACACCTTC. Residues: CASSFLEGVLYGYTF.